This T cell receptor (beta chain) originates from a study of OX40 agonist ivuxolimab in advanced cancers. This clone was counted only a few times. This CDR3 comprises 14 residues. Germline V gene sequence: CDR1 SEHNR, CDR2 FQNEAQ (reference sequence). The J segment lost 2 bases and the V segment lost 5 bases, leaving 5 bases of the junction unmatched. Generated by immunoSEQ multiplex PCR, the TCRdb table keeps only in-frame clones and is missing some. The sample lists 54,000 or so clones; about 80% were seen once. The chain joins TRBV7-9 to TRBJ1-1; 7 bases match TRBD1. This clonotype was obtained from an adult with an advanced solid tumor such as melanoma, head and neck, liver or kidney cancer. Sequenced here: CD4+ or CD8+ T cells sorted from blood, sampled in a trial of the OX40 agonist ivuxolimab. CDR3 region: CASSARQGNTEAFF. CDR3 coding DNA: TGTGCCAGCAGCGCCCGACAGGGAAACACTGAAGCTTTCTTT.